This record covers a single T cell receptor (beta chain). Its antigen is not identified. The data were taken from a study of cytomegalovirus exposure and HLA in healthy donors. About the research overall: A later analysis reported the 95 to 150 validation repertoires used the same platform as the approximately 670 first-cohort repertoires.

Study-wide results and caveats: The listing of roughly 160 TCR beta chains classed them as cytomegalovirus-associated. Generally TCR sequences proved uncommon, though certain public TCRs appeared in numerous donors.

Germline trimming cut 6 bases from V and 0 bases from J; bases unmatched to any gene: 3. CDR1 is MRHNA and CDR2 is SNTAGT in the germline V gene. The CDR3 length is 15 residues. The assay was immunoSEQ multiplex PCR, and TCRdb's table has in-frame clones only and misses some. The sample has some 110,000 clones, around 90% seen once. The specimen sequenced was PBMCs. The TCR sequence derives from a young woman in good health and CMV-seropositive. J is TRBJ2-1 and V is TRBV6-4; 9 nucleotides line up with TRBD2. The CDR3 DNA reads as TGTGCCAGCAGCGAACTAGCGGGCTCCTACAATGAGCAGTTCTTC. As protein: CASSELAGSYNEQFF.